The entry below gives a single TCR beta chain sequence along with its context. Antigen specificity is unknown. TCRdb reprocessed the 5' RACE reads with MiXCR, giving one entry per CDR3 protein. The table lists approximately 250,000 distinct CDR3 sequences, approximately 3.6% of them singletons. This specimen belongs to a study of T cells after yellow fever vaccination. Study-wide points: When the response was secondary, it was weaker but reached its peak faster, day 5 versus 15.

This specimen was PBMCs, taken 15 days after the yellow fever booster vaccination. The source is a man in his late teens or twenties who received the YFV17D yellow fever vaccine.

For the CDR3, the DNA is TGTGCCAGCAGCTTTAAAGCGGGGGCCAGCTCCTACAATGAGCAGTTCTTC. Its protein is CASSFKAGASSYNEQFF. This chain uses TRBV5-6 with TRBJ2-1, with 8 bases lining up with TRBD2. CDR3 length: 17 amino acids. The germline V gene encodes CDR1 SGHDT and CDR2 YYEEEE. After removal of 2 bases from V and 0 bases from J, the junction contained 7 bases not matched to a gene. The full variable domain, rest sourced from reference TRBV5-6 and TRBJ2-1, is DAGVTQSPTHLIKTRGQQVTLRCSPKSGHDTVSWYQQALGQGPQFIFQYYEEEERQRGNFPDRFSGHQFPNYSSELNVNALLLGDSALYLCASSFKAGASSYNEQFFGPGTRLTVL.